The TCR beta chain under discussion was sequenced for a study of CD8+ T cells in alopecia areata. Notes on the study in general: The study found higher clonality in lesional than normal scalp, especially in alopecia totalis/universalis.

Extracted from the samples, RNA was reverse transcribed into cDNA to serve as the sequencing template. Measured with immunoSEQ multiplex PCR; TCRdb has only the in-frame clones, and not every one. The sample lists about 150,000 clones; around 58% were seen once. The CDR3 is 13 amino acids. V was pared by 2 bases and J by 5 bases, with 3 bases of the junction left unmatched. Germline V gene lookup returns CDR1 SNHLY and CDR2 FYNNEI. In its sample, this clone was seen once. The antigen remains undetermined. Sample: CD4+ T cells sorted from blood, taken at week 0. The receptor was isolated from a human donor with alopecia areata. The rearrangement links TRBV2 to TRBJ2-7, with 7 bases that match TRBD1. CDR3 region: CASSEQGVNEQYF. Here the CDR3 DNA reads TGTGCCAGCAGTGAACAGGGGGTCAACGAGCAGTACTTC.